This entry describes one T cell receptor beta chain. Uncontrolled infection, other autoimmune disease, pregnancy or lactation barred patients from enrollment. V was pared by 6 bases and J by 8 bases, with 19 bases between. The CDR3 extends over 14 amino acids. CDR1 is LNHDA and CDR2 is SQIVND in the germline V gene (reference sequence). This entry belongs to a study of T cells in Graves' hyperthyroidism and ophthalmopathy. Amplified TCR beta CDR3 regions came from RNA transcripts. HTBI primers were used for first-round RT-PCR of the TCR CDR3. One entry per CDR3 protein results from TCRdb running MiXCR on the multiplex PCR reads. The data hold some 360,000 distinct CDR3 sequences, with about 15% observed a single time.

The sample comprised blood. This sequence joins TRBV19 and TRBJ1-2, with TRBD1 as a possible D gene (6 bases). This clonotype was sampled from a woman between 55 and 75 years old with Graves' hyperthyroidism. The chain's CDR3 is CASRTGTIGWGYTF. CDR3 DNA: TGTGCCAGTAGGACCGGGACAATAGGCTGGGGCTACACCTTC.